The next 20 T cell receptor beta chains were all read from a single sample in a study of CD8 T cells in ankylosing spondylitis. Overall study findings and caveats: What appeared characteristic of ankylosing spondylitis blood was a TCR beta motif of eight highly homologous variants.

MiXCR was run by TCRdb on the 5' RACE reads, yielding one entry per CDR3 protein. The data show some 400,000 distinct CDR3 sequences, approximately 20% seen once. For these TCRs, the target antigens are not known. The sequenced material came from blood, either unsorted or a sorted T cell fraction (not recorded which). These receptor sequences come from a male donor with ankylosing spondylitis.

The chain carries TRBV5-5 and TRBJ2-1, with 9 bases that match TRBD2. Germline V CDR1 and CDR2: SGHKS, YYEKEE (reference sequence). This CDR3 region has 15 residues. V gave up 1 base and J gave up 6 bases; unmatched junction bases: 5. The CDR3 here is CASSLYLAGFNEQFF. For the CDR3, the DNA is TGTGCCAGCAGCTTGTACCTAGCGGGATTCAATGAGCAGTTCTTC.

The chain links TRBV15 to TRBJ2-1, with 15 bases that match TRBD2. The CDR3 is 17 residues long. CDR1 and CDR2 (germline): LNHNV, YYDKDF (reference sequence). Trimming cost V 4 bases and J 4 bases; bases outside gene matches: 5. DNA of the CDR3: TGTGCCACCAGCACCGGGACTAGCGGGAGGTGGTACAATGAGCAGTTCTTC. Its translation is CATSTGTSGRWYNEQFF.

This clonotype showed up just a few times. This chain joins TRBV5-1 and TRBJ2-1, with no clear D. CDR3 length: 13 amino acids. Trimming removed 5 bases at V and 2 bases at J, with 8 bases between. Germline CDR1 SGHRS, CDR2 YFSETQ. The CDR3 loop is CASREDTYNEQFF. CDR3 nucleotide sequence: TGCGCCAGCAGAGAAGACACCTACAATGAGCAGTTCTTC.

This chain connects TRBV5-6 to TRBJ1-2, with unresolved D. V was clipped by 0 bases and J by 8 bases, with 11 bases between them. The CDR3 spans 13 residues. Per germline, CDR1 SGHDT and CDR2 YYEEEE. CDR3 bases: TGTGCCAGCAGCTTGGGAAGGGATCGGGGCTACACCTTC. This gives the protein CASSLGRDRGYTF.

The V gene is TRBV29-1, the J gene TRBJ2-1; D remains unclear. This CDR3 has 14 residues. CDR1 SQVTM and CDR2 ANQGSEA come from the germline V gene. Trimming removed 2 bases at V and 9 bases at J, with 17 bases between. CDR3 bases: TGCAGCGTTGAAAGCAGGCGGCTATCCACTGAGCAGTTCTTC. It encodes CSVESRRLSTEQFF.

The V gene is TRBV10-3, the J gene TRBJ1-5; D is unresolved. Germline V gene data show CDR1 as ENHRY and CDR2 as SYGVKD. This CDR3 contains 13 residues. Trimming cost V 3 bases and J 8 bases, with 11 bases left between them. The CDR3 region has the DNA TGTGCCATCAGTGATTCGGACTTTGAGCCCCAGCATTTT. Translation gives CAISDSDFEPQHF.

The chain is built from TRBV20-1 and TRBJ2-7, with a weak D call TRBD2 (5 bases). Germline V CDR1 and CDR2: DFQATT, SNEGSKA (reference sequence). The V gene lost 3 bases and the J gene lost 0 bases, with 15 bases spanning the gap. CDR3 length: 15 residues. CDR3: CSARNLARSSYEQYF. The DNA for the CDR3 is TGCAGTGCTAGGAATTTAGCGAGGAGCTCCTACGAGCAGTACTTC.

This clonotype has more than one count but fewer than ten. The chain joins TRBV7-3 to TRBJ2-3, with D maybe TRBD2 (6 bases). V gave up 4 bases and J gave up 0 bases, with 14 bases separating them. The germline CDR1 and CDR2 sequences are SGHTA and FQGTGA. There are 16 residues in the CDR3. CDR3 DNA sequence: TGTGCCAGCAGCTCGGACTATACCCGTAGCACAGATACGCAGTATTTT. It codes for CASSSDYTRSTDTQYF.

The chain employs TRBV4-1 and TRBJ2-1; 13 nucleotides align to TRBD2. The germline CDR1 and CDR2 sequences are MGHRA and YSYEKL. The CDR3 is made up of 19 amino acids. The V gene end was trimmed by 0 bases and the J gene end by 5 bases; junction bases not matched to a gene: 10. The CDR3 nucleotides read TGCGCCAGCAGCCAAGATTTAACTAGCGGGAGGGCCGGCGACAATGAGCAGTTCTTC. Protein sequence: CASSQDLTSGRAGDNEQFF.

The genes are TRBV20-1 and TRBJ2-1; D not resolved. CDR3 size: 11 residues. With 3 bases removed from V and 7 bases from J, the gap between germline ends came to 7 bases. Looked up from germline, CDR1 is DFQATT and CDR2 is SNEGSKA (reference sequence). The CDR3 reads CSARQSNEQFF. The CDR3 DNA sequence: TGCAGTGCTAGGCAGTCGAATGAGCAGTTCTTC.

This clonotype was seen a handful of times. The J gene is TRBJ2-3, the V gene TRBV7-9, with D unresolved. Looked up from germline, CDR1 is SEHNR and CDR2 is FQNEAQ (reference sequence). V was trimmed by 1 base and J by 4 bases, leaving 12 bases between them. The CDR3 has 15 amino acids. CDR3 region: CASSLDPTRADTQYF. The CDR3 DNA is TGTGCCAGCAGCTTAGATCCTACCCGGGCAGATACGCAGTATTTT.

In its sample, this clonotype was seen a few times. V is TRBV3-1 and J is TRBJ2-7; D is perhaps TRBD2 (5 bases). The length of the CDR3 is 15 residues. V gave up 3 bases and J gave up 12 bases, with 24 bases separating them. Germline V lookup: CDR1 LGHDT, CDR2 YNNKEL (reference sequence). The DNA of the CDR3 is TGTGCCAGCAGCCATAACCCGCCGGACTTCGCAGTCCTGTACTTC. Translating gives CASSHNPPDFAVLYF.

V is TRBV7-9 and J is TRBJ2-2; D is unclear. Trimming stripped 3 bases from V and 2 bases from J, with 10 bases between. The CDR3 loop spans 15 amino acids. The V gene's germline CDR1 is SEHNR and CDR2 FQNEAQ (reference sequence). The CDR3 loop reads CASSLSQINTGELFF. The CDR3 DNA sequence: TGTGCCAGCAGCTTGAGTCAGATTAACACCGGGGAGCTGTTTTTT.

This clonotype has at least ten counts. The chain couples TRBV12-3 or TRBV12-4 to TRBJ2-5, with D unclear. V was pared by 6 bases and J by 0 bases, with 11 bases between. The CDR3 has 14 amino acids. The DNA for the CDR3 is TGTGCCAGCAGGTCTCTGGCGTACCAAGAGACCCAGTACTTC. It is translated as CASRSLAYQETQYF.

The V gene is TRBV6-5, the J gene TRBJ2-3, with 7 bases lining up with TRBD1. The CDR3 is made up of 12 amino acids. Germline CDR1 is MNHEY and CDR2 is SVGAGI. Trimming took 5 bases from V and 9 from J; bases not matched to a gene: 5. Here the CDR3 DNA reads TGTGCCAGCAGTAAGACAGGGACCACGCAGTATTTT. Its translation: CASSKTGTTQYF.

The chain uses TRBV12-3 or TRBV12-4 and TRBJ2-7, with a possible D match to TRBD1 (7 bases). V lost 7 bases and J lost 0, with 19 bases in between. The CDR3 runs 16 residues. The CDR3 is CASTTSWGDSSYEQYF. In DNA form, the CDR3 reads TGTGCCAGCACCACCTCCTGGGGGGACAGCTCCTACGAGCAGTACTTC.

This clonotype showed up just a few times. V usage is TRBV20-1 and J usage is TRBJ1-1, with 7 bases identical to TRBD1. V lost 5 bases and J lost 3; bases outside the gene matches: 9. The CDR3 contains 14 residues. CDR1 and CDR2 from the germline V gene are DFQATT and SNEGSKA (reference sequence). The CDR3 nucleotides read TGCAGTGCTTGGAATAGGGGGCCGTACACTGAAGCTTTCTTT. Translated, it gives CSAWNRGPYTEAFF.

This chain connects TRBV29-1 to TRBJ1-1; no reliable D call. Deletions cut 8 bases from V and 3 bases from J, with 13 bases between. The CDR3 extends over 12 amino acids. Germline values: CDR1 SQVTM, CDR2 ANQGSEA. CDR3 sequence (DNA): TGCAGCTCTCGTCCAACGGACACTGAAGCTTTCTTT. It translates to CSSRPTDTEAFF.

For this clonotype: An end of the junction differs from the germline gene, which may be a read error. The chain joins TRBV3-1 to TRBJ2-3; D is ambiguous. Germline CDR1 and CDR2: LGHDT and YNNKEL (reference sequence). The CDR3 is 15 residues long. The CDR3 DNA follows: TGTGCCAGCGGCCACGCTTCAGAAGGTAGAGATACGCAGTATTTT. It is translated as CASGHASEGRDTQYF.

This CDR3 reads CASSKLAATGELFF. DNA of the CDR3: TGTGCCAGCAGTAAGCTAGCAGCGACCGGGGAGCTGTTTTTT. The V call is TRBV6-4, the J call TRBJ2-2, with TRBD2 as a possible D gene (5 bases). Germline V gene data show CDR1 as MRHNA and CDR2 as SNTAGT. V shed 5 bases and J shed 5 bases, with 12 bases lying between them. The CDR3 has 14 residues.